This entry features one T cell receptor beta chain sequence. The sample comes from a study of blood T cell repertoires in COVID-19. Study at large: Samples of COVID-19 (acute and convalescent) were obtained from the United States, Italy and Spain.

Original methodology: Nucleated cell number was recorded as an estimate derived from reference gene primer amplification. Clones were read by immunoSEQ multiplex PCR, and TCRdb kept only the in-frame ones, dropping some. V and J calls and clone size are copied from that table; D and trimming were computed from the DNA. The sample holds about 240,000 clones; approximately 85% are singletons and the top ten take approximately 13%. The germline CDR1 and CDR2 sequences are MNHEY and SMNVEV (reference sequence). The CDR3 totals 14 residues. J lost 8 bases, V lost 4 bases, and 9 bases had no gene match. The TCR was taken from a woman in her fifties or sixties with active or convalescent COVID-19. Specimen: peripheral blood. This chain uses TRBV27 with TRBJ2-7, with 9 bases identical to TRBD1. CDR3 protein: CASSWDRDTTKQYF. The CDR3 nucleotides read TGTGCCAGCAGTTGGGACAGGGACACTACGAAGCAGTACTTC.